This entry concerns a single T cell receptor (beta chain). Antigen: not known. Just one base apart from a much larger clone, this may be a read error. Indicated time point: newly diagnosed GD, antithyroid drugs for less than 3 months. Preparation of the TCR library used RNA extracted from PBMCs. The sample originates from a study of regulatory T cells in long-lasting Graves disease. General study points: Peripheral blood alone, not thyroid tissue, underwent study.

CDR3-region Arm-PCR and iRepertoire HTBI primers produced the TCR beta libraries. One entry per CDR3 protein, called by TCRdb with MiXCR from the multiplex PCR reads. The data show hundreds of thousands of distinct CDR3 sequences, about 16% seen once. These data are also associated with another study on T cells in Graves' hyperthyroidism and ophthalmopathy.

This receptor was identified in a woman aged 35-65 years with Graves disease. Sample: peripheral blood mononuclear cells (PBMCs), taken at new diagnosis, from a patient treated with antithyroid drugs.

The CDR3 protein is CPSSGKERLADTQYF. The CDR3 DNA follows: TGTCCCAGCAGTGGGAAGGAGAGGTTGGCAGATACGCAGTATTTT. The V and J genes are TRBV6-2 or TRBV6-3 and TRBJ2-3; D not certain. Germline V lookup: CDR1 MNHEY, CDR2 SVGEGT. The CDR3 extends over 15 amino acids.